The 21 T cell receptor beta chains presented below share a single source sample, sequenced in a study of shared clonotypes between healthy human individuals. In the naive CD8 group, cells lacked CD45RO and were positively selected for CCR7, so terminally differentiated effector memory CD45RA+ cells were left out. The protocol was immunoSEQ multiplex PCR, while the TCRdb copy is restricted to in-frame clones and leaves out a portion. The table shows about 2.1 million clones, with roughly 91% occurring only once. The material sequenced was naive CD8+ T cells from PBMCs. These receptors came from a man between 18 and 35 years old in good health. Some clones in this sample may be carry-over from other donors' samples.

V is TRBV7-7 and J is TRBJ2-2; 10 bases match TRBD2. The V and J ends lost 0 bases and 3 bases, in that order; junction bases with no gene match: 4. Germline CDR1 SSHAT, CDR2 FNYEAQ (reference sequence). The CDR3 is 17 residues long. CDR3 nucleotides: TGTGCCAGCAGCTTAGCGGAAGGACTAGCGGACACCGGGGAGCTGTTTTTT. The encoded protein is CASSLAEGLADTGELFF.

The chain has TRBV27 and TRBJ2-6; D remains unclear. The CDR3 has 16 residues. Trimming removed 2 bases at V and 0 bases at J, with 8 bases between. Germline V gene lookup returns CDR1 MNHEY and CDR2 SMNVEV (reference sequence). Here the CDR3 reads CASSLQLLSGANVLTF. CDR3 nucleotides: TGTGCCAGCAGTTTACAGCTTCTCTCTGGGGCCAACGTCCTGACTTTC. Filled out from reference TRBV27 and TRBJ2-6, the complete variable domain reads EAQVTQNPRYLITVTGKKLTVTCSQNMNHEYMSWYRQDPGLGLRQIYYSMNVEVTDKGDVPEGYKVSRKEKRNFPLILESPSPNQTSLYFCASSLQLLSGANVLTFGAGSRLTVL.

V usage is TRBV10-2 and J usage is TRBJ2-2; tentatively, D is TRBD2 (6 bases). The CDR3 has 14 residues. Trimming shortened V by 7 bases and J by 6 bases, and 15 bases separated the two germline ends. Germline V gene data show CDR1 as WSHSY and CDR2 as SAAADI. CDR3 nucleotide sequence: TGCGCCAGCATCCCGGGAGTAGTATCCGGGGAGCTGTTTTTT. Translating gives CASIPGVVSGELFF.

With regard to this clone: Compared with germline, one end of the junction differs, possibly owing to a read error. The chain combines TRBV19 with TRBJ1-5; no reliable D call. The CDR3 is 13 amino acids. The germline CDR1 and CDR2 sequences are LNHDA and SQIVND (reference sequence). The CDR3 reads CASSKLSSQPQHF. The CDR3 DNA is TGTGCCAGTAGTAAGTTAAGCAGTCAGCCCCAGCATTTT.

V gene TRBV27 combines with J gene TRBJ1-1; D gene unclear. The CDR3 covers 14 residues. Germline CDR1 is MNHEY and CDR2 is SMNVEV (reference sequence). V was cut by 5 bases and J by 2 bases, with 12 bases left in between. In DNA form, the CDR3 reads TGTGCCAGCAGTCCCCAGGTATTTAACACTGAAGCTTTCTTT. Translation gives CASSPQVFNTEAFF.

J is TRBJ2-1 and V is TRBV29-1, with D maybe TRBD1 (6 bases). The germline CDR1 and CDR2 sequences are SQVTM and ANQGSEA. V was trimmed by 1 base and J by 2 bases, leaving 15 bases between them. The CDR3 is 16 residues long. The CDR3 here is CSVEGLRDIPYNEQFF. DNA for the CDR3: TGCAGCGTTGAAGGCCTGAGGGACATACCCTACAATGAGCAGTTCTTC.

The rearrangement links TRBV5-4 to TRBJ1-5; no clear D gene. The ends were cut back, 4 bases at V and 2 bases at J, with 13 bases in the middle. CDR3 length: 15 residues. Germline-derived CDR1 and CDR2 are SGHNT and YYREEE (reference sequence). The CDR3 reads CASSHDRGGNQPQHF. The CDR3 DNA reads TGTGCCAGCAGCCATGATCGAGGTGGCAATCAGCCCCAGCATTTT.

The chain uses TRBV9 and TRBJ2-1, with D maybe TRBD1 (8 bases). Trimming removed 4 bases at V and 5 bases at J, with 28 bases between. Germline loops: CDR1 SGDLS, CDR2 YYNGEE. The CDR3 runs to 19 residues. This chain's CDR3 is CASSLGQGASGRWDNEQFF. CDR3 coding DNA: TGTGCCAGCAGCCTCGGACAGGGAGCGTCCGGGAGGTGGGACAATGAGCAGTTCTTC.

The rearrangement uses TRBV28 and TRBJ1-3; tentatively, D is TRBD1 (5 bases). V was cut by 2 bases and J by 6 bases, with 17 bases left in between. From germline, CDR1 is MDHEN and CDR2 SYDVKM. This CDR3 region has 16 residues. The chain's CDR3 is CASSLPRGLLENTIYF. The CDR3 region has the DNA TGTGCCAGCAGTTTACCCCGGGGCCTCTTGGAAAACACCATATATTTT.

This clone was recorded a few times. The chain combines TRBV10-3 with TRBJ1-4; D is undetermined. The CDR3 contains 14 residues. Germline V gene sequence: CDR1 ENHRY, CDR2 SYGVKD. The V and J ends lost 2 bases and 8 bases respectively, with 12 bases between them. CDR3 region: CAISEVLRGEKLFF. In DNA form, the CDR3 reads TGTGCCATCAGTGAGGTCCTAAGAGGAGAAAAACTGTTTTTT.

This clone was recorded only once. The chain couples TRBV6-5 to TRBJ1-2; D is possibly TRBD1 (5 bases). This CDR3 has 16 residues. Between the trimmed V and J ends, which lost 3 bases and 3 bases, there was a span of 17 bases. From germline, CDR1 is MNHEY and CDR2 SVGAGI. CDR3 loop: CASSYLPQDTYYGYTF. CDR3 coding DNA: TGTGCCAGCAGTTATCTGCCGCAGGACACTTACTATGGCTACACCTTC.

The CDR3 DNA reads as TGTGCCAGTAGTATACTAGCGGGAGGGTTCGGGGAGCAGTACTTC. This encodes CASSILAGGFGEQYF. This sequence joins TRBV19 and TRBJ2-7; the match to TRBD2 covers 12 bases. V trimming: 2 bases; J trimming: 7 bases; junction bases outside the gene matches: 6. The CDR3 length is 15 residues. From germline, CDR1 is LNHDA and CDR2 SQIVND (reference sequence).

The chain combines TRBV30 with TRBJ2-7; a possible D gene is TRBD2 (6 bases). Trimming removed 0 bases at V and 6 bases at J, with 15 bases between. The CDR3 contains 14 residues. CDR1 and CDR2 from the germline V gene are GTSNPN and SVGIG (reference sequence). CDR3 nucleotides: TGTGCCTGGAGTGTACCCCTCGCGGGGTTCGAGCAGTACTTC. Translated: CAWSVPLAGFEQYF. The full variable domain, rest sourced from reference TRBV30 and TRBJ2-7, is SQTIHQWPATLVQPVGSPLSLECTVEGTSNPNLYWYRQAAGRGLQLLFYSVGIGQISSEVPQNLSASRPQDRQFILSSKKLLLSDSGFYLCAWSVPLAGFEQYFGPGTRLTVT.

The CDR3 DNA reads TGTGCCAGCAGTTTAAGGGGGACAGGGATTATCGACACTGAAGCTTTCTTT. Protein: CASSLRGTGIIDTEAFF. The V and J genes are TRBV28 and TRBJ1-1; 9 bases fit TRBD1. The CDR3 runs 17 residues. With 2 bases clipped from V and 3 bases from J, the junction kept 10 bases outside the gene matches. Germline V lookup: CDR1 MDHEN, CDR2 SYDVKM.

The rearrangement links TRBV25-1 to TRBJ2-2; D is possibly TRBD1 (6 bases). V was trimmed by 1 base and J by 4 bases, leaving 13 bases between them. Germline assignment: CDR1 MGHDK and CDR2 SYGVNS. CDR3 size: 16 residues. CDR3 protein: CASSEFRQEPTGELFF. As DNA, the CDR3 is TGTGCCAGCAGTGAATTTCGACAGGAACCCACCGGGGAGCTGTTTTTT.

The chain joins TRBV5-1 to TRBJ2-5; D gene ambiguous. There are 13 residues in the CDR3. The V and J ends lost 1 base and 2 bases respectively, with 6 bases between them. Germline lookup yields CDR1 SGHRS and CDR2 YFSETQ. CDR3 loop: CASSLWIQETQYF. CDR3 sequence (DNA): TGCGCCAGCAGCTTGTGGATACAAGAGACCCAGTACTTC.

The table lists this clone with a count of one. The chain is built from TRBV4-3 and TRBJ1-5; TRBD1 is a possible D gene (6 bases). Trimming stripped 3 bases from V and 2 bases from J, with 11 bases between. Germline V gives CDR1 LGHNA, CDR2 YSLEER. CDR3 length: 15 amino acids. The CDR3 region is CASSQDSSGNQPQHF. The DNA for the CDR3 is TGCGCCAGCAGCCAGGACAGTTCGGGCAATCAGCCCCAGCATTTT.

This clone was observed a few times. Distinct nucleotide sequences in the sample also encode this CDR3. The chain uses TRBV6-5 and TRBJ2-7; no definite D call. Deletions cut 0 bases from V and 1 base from J, with 4 bases between. Looked up from germline, CDR1 is MNHEY and CDR2 is SVGAGI. CDR3 length: 13 residues. In DNA form, the CDR3 reads TGTGCCAGCAGTTACTCTGGGTCCTACGAGCAGTACTTC. It codes for CASSYSGSYEQYF.

V usage is TRBV25-1 and J usage is TRBJ2-3; D is uncertain. The CDR3 is made up of 11 amino acids. Germline-derived CDR1 and CDR2 are MGHDK and SYGVNS. Trimming cost V 8 bases and J 2 bases, with 5 bases left between them. The CDR3 protein is CASGPTDTQYF. The DNA of the CDR3 is TGTGCCAGCGGTCCCACAGATACGCAGTATTTT.

The V and J genes are TRBV7-9 and TRBJ2-7, with D possibly matching TRBD2 (7 bases). The CDR3 extends over 16 amino acids. The V end was cut by 2 bases, the J end by 4 bases, with 18 bases between. Germline loops: CDR1 SEHNR, CDR2 FQNEAQ (reference sequence). DNA for the CDR3: TGTGCCAGCAGCTTATACTCGGGGGGCAGTGCGTACGAGCAGTACTTC. Translated: CASSLYSGGSAYEQYF.

The chain couples TRBV14 to TRBJ2-3; D uncertain. This CDR3 region has 16 residues. Trimming pared 1 base from V and 2 bases from J, leaving 13 bases between. Germline loops: CDR1 SGHDN, CDR2 FVKESK. The DNA of the CDR3 is TGTGCCAGCAGCCAAGGTCTCCGTCAATTCACAGATACGCAGTATTTT. It translates to CASSQGLRQFTDTQYF.